These 15 T cell receptor beta chains were sequenced from one sample in a study of blood T cell repertoires in COVID-19. Only in-frame clones appear in the TCRdb table, and some are missing; sequencing was by immunoSEQ multiplex PCR. The sample gives about 280,000 clones, around 86% of which show up once; roughly 1.9% is in the top ten. What was sequenced was peripheral blood. The receptors stem from a woman aged 25 to 39 who had recovered from COVID-19.

The rearrangement links TRBV10-3 to TRBJ1-4; no definite D call. V gave up 5 bases and J gave up 8 bases, with 18 bases separating them. The CDR3 length is 15 residues. Germline V gene data show CDR1 as ENHRY and CDR2 as SYGVKD. CDR3 in DNA: TGTGCCATCAGTCCTGTGGCTCCCAGAGGGGAAAAACTGTTTTTT. This translates into CAISPVAPRGEKLFF.

J is TRBJ1-4 and V is TRBV4-1, with TRBD1 identical over 8 bases. Germline V CDR1 and CDR2: MGHRA, YSYEKL. V trimming: 3 bases; J trimming: 11 bases; junction bases outside the gene matches: 8. The CDR3 is 14 residues long. This CDR3 is CASSQTGVRVKLFF. DNA of the CDR3: TGCGCCAGCAGCCAGACAGGGGTTCGGGTCAAACTGTTTTTT.

The gene calls are TRBV5-6 and TRBJ2-2, with TRBD2 matching 14 bases. With V trimmed by 3 bases and J by 2 bases, 6 bases remained unmatched. Germline V gene lookup returns CDR1 SGHDT and CDR2 YYEEEE. The CDR3 has 18 amino acids. The CDR3 DNA sequence: TGTGCCAGCAGCTCGACTAGCGGGAGGGCGATTAACACCGGGGAGCTGTTTTTT. It codes for CASSSTSGRAINTGELFF.

V gene TRBV3-1 (or the pseudogene TRBV3-2) combines with J gene TRBJ1-3, with D possibly TRBD1 on 6 matching bases. Trimming removed 1 base at V and 0 bases at J, with 16 bases between. Looked up from germline, CDR1 is LGHDT and CDR2 is YNNKEL (reference sequence). The CDR3 length is 18 residues. The CDR3 nucleotides are TGTGCCAGCAGCCAAGTATGGGGGCACCCACTCTCTGGAAACACCATATATTTT. This encodes CASSQVWGHPLSGNTIYF.

The chain employs TRBV6-5 and TRBJ1-1, with D maybe TRBD1 (5 bases). There are 16 residues in the CDR3. Trimming shortened V by 0 bases and J by 1 base, and 12 bases separated the two germline ends. Germline loops: CDR1 MNHEY, CDR2 SVGAGI. The CDR3 DNA follows: TGTGCCAGCAGTTACTCACCCCAGGGTGGGAACACTGAAGCTTTCTTT. Protein: CASSYSPQGGNTEAFF.

The chain is built from TRBV7-9 and TRBJ1-2; 9 bases line up with TRBD1. CDR1 is SEHNR and CDR2 is FQNEAQ in the germline V gene (reference sequence). The CDR3 spans 14 residues. After removal of 5 bases from V and 3 bases from J, the junction contained 4 bases not matched to a gene. The CDR3 coding sequence is TGTGCCAGCAGCCCCGGGACAGGGCACTATGGCTACACCTTC. Its protein is CASSPGTGHYGYTF.

This clone was seen a single time. The chain has TRBV5-4 and TRBJ1-2, with 9 bases that match TRBD1. The CDR3 has 17 residues. Looked up from germline, CDR1 is SGHNT and CDR2 is YYREEE (reference sequence). V shed 0 bases and J 6 bases; nucleotides not matched to a gene: 12. This CDR3 reads CASSLGPGDRVGNGYTF. CDR3 bases: TGTGCCAGCAGCTTGGGACCCGGGGACAGGGTAGGAAATGGCTACACCTTC.

J is TRBJ1-1 and V is TRBV5-1; D remains ambiguous. The CDR3 has 14 amino acids. Germline V CDR1 and CDR2: SGHRS, YFSETQ. The V and J ends lost 0 bases and 3 bases respectively, with 9 bases between them. The chain's CDR3 is CASSLVALDTEAFF. The CDR3 DNA is TGCGCCAGCAGCTTGGTAGCCCTGGACACTGAAGCTTTCTTT.

This chain joins TRBV4-3 and TRBJ1-5; D is unclear. This CDR3 is 13 amino acids long. Trimming left V 9 bases short and J 11 bases short, with 20 bases between. Germline V gene sequence: CDR1 LGHNA, CDR2 YSLEER. This chain's CDR3 is CASGRTLEEAQHF. The CDR3, as DNA: TGCGCCAGTGGCCGGACCCTGGAGGAGGCCCAGCATTTT.

V is TRBV6-6 and J is TRBJ2-1; D remains ambiguous. The CDR3 has 13 residues. CDR1 is MNHNY, CDR2 SVGAGI, per germline (reference sequence). V lost 7 bases, J lost 3 bases, and 10 bases lay in between. The CDR3 DNA sequence: TGTGCCAGCACACGTAACGGCTACAATGAGCAGTTCTTC. Protein sequence: CASTRNGYNEQFF.

V is TRBV18 and J is TRBJ1-5; 9 positions agree with TRBD1. The length of the CDR3 is 17 residues. The germline CDR1 and CDR2 sequences are KGHSH and LQKENI. After removal of 1 base from V and 7 bases from J, the junction contained 11 bases not matched to a gene. In DNA, the CDR3 is TGTGCCAGCTCACCACTCCCGCCGGGACAGGGTTTACAGCCCCAGCATTTT. As protein: CASSPLPPGQGLQPQHF.

This clone was observed a single time. This chain connects TRBV12-3 or TRBV12-4 to TRBJ2-7, with 7 nucleotides matching TRBD1. This CDR3 has 13 amino acids. Trimming took 5 bases from V and 2 from J; bases not matched to a gene: 3. CDR3 loop: CASSVGTAYEQYF. DNA of the CDR3: TGTGCCAGCAGTGTAGGGACAGCCTACGAGCAGTACTTC.

This sequence joins TRBV6-5 and TRBJ1-1; maybe TRBD1 (5 bases). This CDR3 has 14 residues. Germline V gene lookup returns CDR1 MNHEY and CDR2 SVGAGI. V lost 7 bases, J lost 2 bases, and 14 bases lay in between. The CDR3 loop reads CASNRGRANTEAFF. CDR3 bases: TGTGCCAGCAACAGAGGCAGGGCCAACACTGAAGCTTTCTTT.

V usage is TRBV7-9 and J usage is TRBJ2-3, with D unclear. V lost 4 bases and J 1 base, leaving 6 bases between the germline ends. This CDR3 spans 13 amino acids. Germline loops: CDR1 SEHNR, CDR2 FQNEAQ (reference sequence). The CDR3 nucleotides read TGTGCCAGCAGCTACCGCGGCACAGATACGCAGTATTTT. This encodes CASSYRGTDTQYF.

Notes on this clone: The sample carries other DNA sequences with the same CDR3. CDR3 sequence reads: CASMHSPSGNTIYF. CDR3 in DNA: TGTGCCAGCATGCACTCACCCTCCGGAAACACCATATATTTT. V gene TRBV28 combines with J gene TRBJ1-3; D not certain. The CDR3 is made up of 14 amino acids. Germline V gene data show CDR1 as MDHEN and CDR2 as SYDVKM. Trimming removed 7 bases from V and 4 bases from J, with 14 bases in between.